This T cell receptor (beta chain) was obtained from a study of regulatory T cells in long-lasting Graves disease. Both iRepertoire HTBI primers and Arm-PCR of CDR3 regions were used to build the TCR beta libraries. TCRdb redid the calling of the multiplex PCR reads with MiXCR, one entry per CDR3 protein. The data contain approximately 400,000 distinct CDR3 sequences, roughly 16% of them seen just once; the ten biggest clones take up about a fifth. The CDR3 has 16 residues. Trimming removed 4 bases from V and 5 bases from J; junction bases left unmatched: 10. The germline gives CDR1 ENHRY, CDR2 SYGVKD. In this sample, this clonotype turned up many times. As for time point: newly diagnosed GD, antithyroid drugs for less than 3 months. RNA isolated from PBMCs was used to make the TCR library.

V is TRBV10-3 and J is TRBJ1-1; 10 bases are shared with TRBD1. The source was peripheral blood mononuclear cells (PBMCs), collected at new diagnosis, from a patient treated with antithyroid drugs. The clonotype originates from a female donor with Graves disease. The CDR3 spells CAISAPRTGGRTEAFF. CDR3 DNA: TGTGCCATCAGTGCCCCAAGGACAGGGGGTCGGACTGAAGCTTTCTTT.